This entry lists 32 T cell receptor beta chains sequenced from one sample in a study of T cell repertoires and HLA-DP antigens. Using immunoSEQ multiplex PCR, the repertoire was profiled, and TCRdb retains in-frame clones only, with some absent. Of 85,000 to 90,000 clones listed, about 89% are singletons. Their antigens remain unidentified. The source material was CD4+ T cells from PBMCs. Source of these receptors: a man between 50 and 59 years old in good health and CMV-seronegative.

The gene calls are TRBV7-2 and TRBJ1-5; 11 bases line up with TRBD1. V was clipped by 5 bases and J by 6 bases; unmatched bases: 6. The germline CDR1 and CDR2 sequences are SGHTA and FQGNSA. This CDR3 is 15 amino acids long. CDR3 bases: TGTGCCAGCAGCACAAGGACAGGGGGCAGTCAGCCCCAGCATTTT. It encodes CASSTRTGGSQPQHF.

The chain joins TRBV4-2 to TRBJ2-7; 9 nucleotides agree with TRBD1. Germline CDR1 and CDR2: LGHNA and YNFKEQ. The CDR3 covers 16 residues. J lost 5 bases, V lost 4 bases, and 12 bases had no gene match. CDR3 sequence: CASSPGQGSGTNEQYF. Here the CDR3 DNA reads TGTGCCAGCAGCCCTGGACAGGGGTCGGGTACGAACGAGCAGTACTTC.

This clone turned up a few times. V usage is TRBV6-1 and J usage is TRBJ2-7; D could derive from TRBD1 or TRBD2 (6 bases each). The CDR3 consists of 14 residues. Germline loops: CDR1 MNHNS, CDR2 SASEGT. V was shortened by 6 bases and J by 9 bases, with 21 bases between the two germline ends. CDR3 amino acids: CASSGGHDSAGQYF. The CDR3, as DNA: TGTGCCAGCAGCGGGGGACATGACTCAGCAGGGCAGTACTTC.

The DNA for the CDR3 is TGTGCCAGTAGTACCAATGACAGACAAGAGACCCAGTACTTC. Its translation is CASSTNDRQETQYF. V usage is TRBV19 and J usage is TRBJ2-5, with a tentative D call TRBD1 (5 bases). Germline V gene lookup returns CDR1 LNHDA and CDR2 SQIVND (reference sequence). This CDR3 has 14 residues. The germline V and J ends were trimmed by 4 bases and 2 bases, with 11 bases remaining between them. The variable domain in full, with the rest retrieved from reference TRBV19 and TRBJ2-5, is DGGITQSPKYLFRKEGQNVTLSCEQNLNHDAMYWYRQDPGQGLRLIYYSQIVNDFQKGDIAEGYSVSREKKESFPLTVTSAQKNPTAFYLCASSTNDRQETQYFGPGTRLLVL.

The V call is TRBV18, the J call TRBJ2-3; tentatively, D is TRBD1 (5 bases). Germline V lookup: CDR1 KGHSH, CDR2 LQKENI. This CDR3 region has 15 residues. The V gene lost 5 bases and the J gene lost 0 bases, with 12 bases spanning the gap. CDR3 coding DNA: TGTGCCAGCTCAACCAGGGTATCTAGCACAGATACGCAGTATTTT. Amino acids: CASSTRVSSTDTQYF.

This clone is a singleton in its sample. The chain joins TRBV9 to TRBJ2-3, with 7 bases aligning to TRBD1. The CDR3 length is 15 residues. Unmatched junction bases numbered 9, after V lost 4 bases and J lost 4 bases. CDR1 and CDR2 (germline): SGDLS, YYNGEE. The CDR3 here is CASSLTGTLSDTQYF. In DNA form, the CDR3 reads TGTGCCAGCAGCTTGACAGGGACCTTGTCAGATACGCAGTATTTT. The complete variable domain, with remaining parts taken from reference TRBV9 and TRBJ2-3, reads DSGVTQTPKHLITATGQRVTLRCSPRSGDLSVYWYQQSLDQGLQFLIQYYNGEERAKGNILERFSAQQFPDLHSELNLSSLELGDSALYFCASSLTGTLSDTQYFGPGTRLTVL.

This clone was seen a handful of times. The V gene is TRBV5-4, the J gene TRBJ2-3; D call uncertain. Germline V CDR1 and CDR2: SGHNT, YYREEE (reference sequence). The ends were cut back, 0 bases at V and 2 bases at J, with 10 bases in the middle. This CDR3 contains 15 residues. The chain's CDR3 is CASSLGPQITDTQYF. The CDR3 DNA reads as TGTGCCAGCAGCTTGGGGCCCCAGATCACAGATACGCAGTATTTT.

The chain uses TRBV25-1 and TRBJ2-7; 8 positions match TRBD2. Germline lookup yields CDR1 MGHDK and CDR2 SYGVNS. The CDR3 runs to 13 residues. With 10 bases clipped from V and 0 bases from J, the junction kept 5 bases outside the gene matches. CDR3 coding DNA: TGTGCCACGACTAGCGACTACTCCTACGAGCAGTACTTC. It codes for CATTSDYSYEQYF.

This sequence joins TRBV5-1 and TRBJ1-4; D perhaps matches TRBD1 (5 bases). V was cut by 2 bases and J by 8 bases, with 10 bases left in between. CDR1 SGHRS and CDR2 YFSETQ come from the germline V gene. The CDR3 has 13 residues. CDR3 nucleotides: TGCGCCAGCAGCTTAAACCGGGGGGAAAAACTGTTTTTT. It specifies CASSLNRGEKLFF. The variable domain in full, with the rest retrieved from reference TRBV5-1 and TRBJ1-4, is KAGVTQTPRYLIKTRGQQVTLSCSPISGHRSVSWYQQTPGQGLQFLFEYFSETQRNKGNFPGRFSGRQFSNSRSEMNVSTLELGDSALYLCASSLNRGEKLFFGSGTQLSVL.

The V and J genes are TRBV28 and TRBJ1-5; 7 nucleotides line up with TRBD1. With 6 bases clipped from V and 10 bases from J, the junction kept 9 bases outside the gene matches. This CDR3 has 13 residues. Germline assignment: CDR1 MDHEN and CDR2 SYDVKM. The CDR3 DNA is TGTGCCAGCAGGACTCACAGGGGTGCCCCCCAGCATTTT. Its protein product is CASRTHRGAPQHF.

The chain employs TRBV9 and TRBJ1-1, with unresolved D. Germline V gene lookup returns CDR1 SGDLS and CDR2 YYNGEE. The CDR3 loop spans 14 amino acids. Trimming pared 0 bases from V and 5 bases from J, leaving 11 bases between. The DNA for the CDR3 is TGTGCCAGCAGCGTAGGTCTTTCGGGGACTGAAGCTTTCTTT. This sequence encodes CASSVGLSGTEAFF.

The chain combines TRBV6-4 with TRBJ2-1; D is uncertain. Germline CDR1 is MRHNA and CDR2 is SNTAGT. Trimming stripped 4 bases from V and 7 bases from J, with 11 bases between. The length of the CDR3 is 13 residues. The CDR3 DNA reads as TGTGCCAGCAGTGCCGACTCGATAAATGAGCAGTTCTTC. This encodes CASSADSINEQFF.

The rearrangement links TRBV6-4 to TRBJ1-5; 7 bases agree with TRBD1. The CDR3 has 15 amino acids. V lost 3 bases to trimming and J lost 6 bases; unmatched junction nucleotides: 8. Looked up from germline, CDR1 is MRHNA and CDR2 is SNTAGT. Here the CDR3 DNA reads TGTGCCAGCAGTGAAACGAGGGGGCTGATTCAGCCCCAGCATTTT. Amino acids: CASSETRGLIQPQHF.

The chain combines TRBV19 with TRBJ1-2, with D unresolved. Deletions cut 6 bases from V and 8 bases from J, with 16 bases between. Per the germline V gene, CDR1 is LNHDA and CDR2 is SQIVND (reference sequence). This CDR3 is built from 13 residues. The CDR3 sequence is CASSVGAVRGYTF. CDR3 in DNA: TGTGCCAGTAGCGTGGGAGCCGTCAGGGGCTACACCTTC.

V gene TRBV19 combines with J gene TRBJ2-5, with a possible D match to TRBD2 (6 bases). The CDR3 is 10 amino acids. Germline V gives CDR1 LNHDA, CDR2 SQIVND (reference sequence). The CDR3 DNA sequence: TGTGCAGTCGGAGGGGAGACCCAGTACTTC. It translates to CAVGGETQYF.

This rearrangement joins TRBV4-1 to TRBJ1-6; 8 nucleotides agree with TRBD1. This CDR3 spans 16 amino acids. V dropped 2 bases and J dropped 7; count of bases not matched to a gene: 7. Germline V gene lookup returns CDR1 MGHRA and CDR2 YSYEKL. The CDR3 spells CASSQIISGGNSPLHF. The CDR3 region has the DNA TGCGCCAGCAGCCAAATTATTTCAGGGGGCAATTCACCCCTCCACTTT.

The V gene is TRBV6-6, the J gene TRBJ1-5, with 7 bases aligning to TRBD1. This CDR3 is 15 amino acids long. Germline CDR1 is MNHNY and CDR2 is SVGAGI (reference sequence). V dropped 6 bases and J dropped 0; count of bases not matched to a gene: 5. The CDR3 region has the DNA TGTGCCAGCAGCCGGACAGGCGATAGCAATCAGCCCCAGCATTTT. It translates to CASSRTGDSNQPQHF.

The chain links TRBV10-3 to TRBJ2-3; D remains unclear. CDR1 is ENHRY, CDR2 SYGVKD, per germline. The CDR3 spans 15 residues. V was clipped by 6 bases and J by 1 base, with 14 bases between them. In DNA form, the CDR3 reads TGTGCCATCAGCCTCCGACCAGGCGGCACAGATACGCAGTATTTT. Translated, it gives CAISLRPGGTDTQYF.

This clone was seen a single time. The J gene is TRBJ1-2, the V gene TRBV30; tentative D call: TRBD1 (5 bases). The ends were cut back, 0 bases at V and 7 bases at J, with 12 bases in the middle. CDR1 and CDR2 from the germline V gene are GTSNPN and SVGIG (reference sequence). The CDR3 has 13 residues. Here the CDR3 DNA reads TGTGCCTGGAGTGTAGGTAGGGACGCTGGCTACACCTTC. The encoded protein is CAWSVGRDAGYTF.

A single count supports this clone. V is TRBV2 and J is TRBJ2-3; no clear D gene. The V end lost 6 bases, the J end lost 4 bases, and 11 bases lay between the germline ends. Germline V CDR1 and CDR2: SNHLY, FYNNEI. The CDR3 loop spans 13 amino acids. As DNA, the CDR3 is TGTGCCAGCAGAGGGTCGGGTCCAGATACGCAGTATTTT. Amino acids: CASRGSGPDTQYF. Full variable domain (outside the CDR3, taken from reference TRBV2 and TRBJ2-3): EPEVTQTPSHQVTQMGQEVILRCVPISNHLYFYWYRQILGQKVEFLVSFYNNEISEKSEIFDDQFSVERPDGSNFTLKIRSTKLEDSAMYFCASRGSGPDTQYFGPGTRLTVL.

The chain combines TRBV19 with TRBJ2-7; D ambiguous. V was clipped by 5 bases and J by 6 bases, with 11 bases between them. Germline lookup yields CDR1 LNHDA and CDR2 SQIVND (reference sequence). The CDR3 length is 12 residues. CDR3 amino acids: CASSSIMTEQYF. The CDR3 DNA is TGTGCCAGTAGTTCTATTATGACCGAGCAGTACTTC. Full variable domain (outside the CDR3, taken from reference TRBV19 and TRBJ2-7): DGGITQSPKYLFRKEGQNVTLSCEQNLNHDAMYWYRQDPGQGLRLIYYSQIVNDFQKGDIAEGYSVSREKKESFPLTVTSAQKNPTAFYLCASSSIMTEQYFGPGTRLTVT.

This chain links TRBV5-1 with TRBJ2-1; 9 bases are shared with TRBD1. CDR3 length: 14 amino acids. With 4 bases clipped from V and 6 bases from J, the junction kept 5 bases outside the gene matches. Germline V gene lookup returns CDR1 SGHRS and CDR2 YFSETQ. In nucleotides, the CDR3 is TGCGCCAGCAGCCTGGGACAGGGCTTCAATGAGCAGTTCTTC. Translating gives CASSLGQGFNEQFF.

The V and J genes are TRBV18 and TRBJ2-7; 8 bases are shared with TRBD2. J gave up 7 bases and V 3 bases, and 14 bases lay outside the gene matches. The CDR3 has 16 amino acids. The germline V gene encodes CDR1 KGHSH and CDR2 LQKENI. CDR3 region: CASSPVGRAGDREQYF. The CDR3 DNA sequence: TGTGCCAGCTCACCCGTCGGGCGAGCGGGAGATCGGGAGCAGTACTTC.

The genes are TRBV10-3 and TRBJ2-1; tentatively, D is TRBD1 (8 bases). This CDR3 has 13 amino acids. The V gene lost 6 bases and the J gene lost 8 bases, with 14 bases spanning the gap. Per germline, CDR1 ENHRY and CDR2 SYGVKD. DNA of the CDR3: TGTGCCATCAGGAAACAGGGGGGGGATGAGCAGTTCTTC. As protein: CAIRKQGGDEQFF.

V usage is TRBV7-2 and J usage is TRBJ1-5; D is uncertain. Deletions cut 2 bases from V and 2 bases from J, with 7 bases between. Germline CDR1 reads SGHTA; CDR2 reads FQGNSA. The CDR3 runs 14 residues. The CDR3 DNA follows: TGTGCCAGCAGCTTATCTTCGGGCAATCAGCCCCAGCATTTT. Protein sequence: CASSLSSGNQPQHF. Full variable domain (missing parts from reference TRBV7-2 and TRBJ1-5): GAGVSQSPSNKVTEKGKDVELRCDPISGHTALYWYRQSLGQGLEFLIYFQGNSAPDKSGLPSDRFSAERTGGSVSTLTIQRTQQEDSAVYLCASSLSSGNQPQHFGDGTRLSIL.

This clone came up once. This chain uses TRBV25-1 with TRBJ1-6; TRBD1 aligns across 7 bases. Germline values: CDR1 MGHDK, CDR2 SYGVNS. This CDR3 contains 15 residues. V lost 6 bases and J lost 8; bases outside the gene matches: 10. The CDR3 bases are TGTGCCAGCAGCGCCACCGGGACAGTCCATTCACCCCTCCACTTT. Translating gives CASSATGTVHSPLHF.

The V and J genes are TRBV2 and TRBJ2-4; no definite D call. The germline V gene encodes CDR1 SNHLY and CDR2 FYNNEI. V lost 5 bases and J lost 2, with 10 bases in between. The CDR3 runs to 14 residues. The CDR3 here is CASSRVQSKNIQYF. DNA of the CDR3: TGTGCCAGCAGTAGGGTACAGTCCAAAAACATTCAGTACTTC.

This clone appeared once. CDR3 in DNA: TGTGCCAGTAGTATTTATGTAGGACAGGGAAATCAGCCCCAGCATTTT. Amino acids: CASSIYVGQGNQPQHF. The chain recombines TRBV19 with TRBJ1-5, with 8 bases fitting TRBD1. Germline CDR1 reads LNHDA; CDR2 reads SQIVND (reference sequence). The CDR3 is 16 amino acids. J gave up 4 bases and V 3 bases, and 8 bases lay outside the gene matches.

V is TRBV7-9 and J is TRBJ1-4; D is unclear. Germline loops: CDR1 SEHNR, CDR2 FQNEAQ (reference sequence). The V gene lost 10 bases and the J gene lost 3 bases, with 9 bases spanning the gap. The CDR3 is 12 amino acids. CDR3 DNA: TGTGCCATAGATGAACCTAATGAAAAACTGTTTTTT. It is translated as CAIDEPNEKLFF.

This rearrangement joins TRBV27 to TRBJ2-1; 11 positions agree with TRBD2. The CDR3 runs to 16 residues. CDR1 is MNHEY, CDR2 SMNVEV, per germline (reference sequence). The J segment lost 3 bases and the V segment lost 7 bases, leaving 8 bases of the junction unmatched. CDR3 DNA: TGTGCCAGCACACCGCCCGGGACTAGCGGCTACAATGAGCAGTTCTTC. It translates to CASTPPGTSGYNEQFF.

The rearrangement uses TRBV7-8 and TRBJ2-4; D perhaps matches TRBD1 (6 bases). The V gene lost 2 bases and the J gene lost 9 bases, with 17 bases spanning the gap. This CDR3 has 15 residues. CDR1 and CDR2 (germline): SGHVS, FQNEAQ. This chain's CDR3 is CASSLQGQGVSIQYF. For the CDR3, the DNA is TGTGCCAGCAGCTTACAGGGACAAGGGGTCAGCATTCAGTACTTC.

The chain recombines TRBV6-6 with TRBJ1-4, with 9 bases matching TRBD1. Looked up from germline, CDR1 is MNHNY and CDR2 is SVGAGI (reference sequence). The CDR3 extends over 14 amino acids. V gave up 4 bases and J gave up 7 bases; unmatched junction bases: 4. In nucleotides, the CDR3 is TGTGCCAGCAGTTTGGGACAGGGCCGTGAAAAACTGTTTTTT. It specifies CASSLGQGREKLFF.